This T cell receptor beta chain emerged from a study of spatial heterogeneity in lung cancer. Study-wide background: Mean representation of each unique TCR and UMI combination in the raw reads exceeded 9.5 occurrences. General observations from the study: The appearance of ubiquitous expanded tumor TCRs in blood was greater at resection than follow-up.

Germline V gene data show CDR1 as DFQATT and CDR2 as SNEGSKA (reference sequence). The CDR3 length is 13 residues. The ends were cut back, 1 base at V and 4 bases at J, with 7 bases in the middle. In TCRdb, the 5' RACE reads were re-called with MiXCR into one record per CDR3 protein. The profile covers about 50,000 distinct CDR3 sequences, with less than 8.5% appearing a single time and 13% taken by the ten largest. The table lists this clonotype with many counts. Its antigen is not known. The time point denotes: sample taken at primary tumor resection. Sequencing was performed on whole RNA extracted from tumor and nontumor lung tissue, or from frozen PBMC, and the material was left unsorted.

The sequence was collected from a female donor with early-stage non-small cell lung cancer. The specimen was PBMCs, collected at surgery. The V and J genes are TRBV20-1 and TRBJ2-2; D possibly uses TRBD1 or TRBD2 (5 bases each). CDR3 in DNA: TGCAGTGCTAGAGCAGGGACCACCGGGGAGCTGTTTTTT. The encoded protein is CSARAGTTGELFF.